The T cell receptor (beta chain) under discussion was sequenced for a study of blood T cell repertoires in COVID-19. Participant age was roughly 18 to 95 years, and participants resided in roughly 25 US areas. Each participant's cohort was designated according to participant-reported clinical history. How the authors handled the data: Amplification of reference gene primers was used by the study to estimate nucleated cell counts. Only in-frame clones appear in the TCRdb table, and some are missing; sequencing was by immunoSEQ multiplex PCR. D and trimming come from the DNA, and the V and J calls and clone size come from that table. The sample holds over 200,000 clones; roughly 85% are singletons and the top ten take approximately 19%. The sequence was collected from a middle-aged man who had recovered from COVID-19. Sequencing input: PBMCs or T cells enriched from blood (not recorded which).

CDR3 in amino acids: CASRLGLASYNEQFF. In DNA, the CDR3 is TGTGCCAGCAGATTGGGACTAGCATCCTACAATGAGCAGTTCTTC. This chain joins TRBV27 and TRBJ2-1; 9 nucleotides agree with TRBD2. Trimming cost V 6 bases and J 1 base; bases outside gene matches: 4. The germline V gene encodes CDR1 MNHEY and CDR2 SMNVEV (reference sequence). CDR3 length: 15 amino acids.